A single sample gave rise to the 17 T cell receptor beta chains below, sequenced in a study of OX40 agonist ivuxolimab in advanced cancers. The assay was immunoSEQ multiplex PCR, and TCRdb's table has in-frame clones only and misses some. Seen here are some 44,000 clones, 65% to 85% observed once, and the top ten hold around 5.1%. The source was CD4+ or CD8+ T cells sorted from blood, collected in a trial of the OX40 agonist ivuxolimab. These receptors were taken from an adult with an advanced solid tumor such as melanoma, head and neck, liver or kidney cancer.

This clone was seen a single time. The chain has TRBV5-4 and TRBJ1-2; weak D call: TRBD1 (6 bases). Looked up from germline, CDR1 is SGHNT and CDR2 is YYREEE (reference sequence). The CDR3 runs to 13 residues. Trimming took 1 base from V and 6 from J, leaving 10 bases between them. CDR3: CASSLYGTNGYTF. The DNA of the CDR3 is TGTGCCAGCAGCTTGTATGGGACAAATGGCTACACCTTC.

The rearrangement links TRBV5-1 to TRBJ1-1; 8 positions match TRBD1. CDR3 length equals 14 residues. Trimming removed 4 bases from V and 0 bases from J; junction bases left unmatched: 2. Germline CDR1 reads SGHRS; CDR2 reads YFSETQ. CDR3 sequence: CASSAQGVNTEAFF. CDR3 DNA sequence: TGCGCCAGCAGCGCACAGGGGGTGAACACTGAAGCTTTCTTT.

This chain's CDR3 is CASSVEGGTQRELFF. The CDR3 DNA reads TGTGCCAGCAGCGTAGAAGGGGGAACCCAGCGGGAGCTGTTTTTT. The chain is built from TRBV9 and TRBJ2-2, with D possibly TRBD1 on 6 matching bases. V was pared by 0 bases and J by 9 bases, with 15 bases between. Per the germline V gene, CDR1 is SGDLS and CDR2 is YYNGEE. The CDR3 totals 15 residues.

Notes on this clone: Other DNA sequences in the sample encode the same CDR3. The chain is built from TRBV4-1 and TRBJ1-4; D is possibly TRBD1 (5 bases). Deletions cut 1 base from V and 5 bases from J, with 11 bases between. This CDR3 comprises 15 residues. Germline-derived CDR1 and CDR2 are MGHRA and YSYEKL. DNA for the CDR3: TGCGCCAGCAGCCAAGGGGCGGGGGGGAATGAAAAACTGTTTTTT. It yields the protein CASSQGAGGNEKLFF.

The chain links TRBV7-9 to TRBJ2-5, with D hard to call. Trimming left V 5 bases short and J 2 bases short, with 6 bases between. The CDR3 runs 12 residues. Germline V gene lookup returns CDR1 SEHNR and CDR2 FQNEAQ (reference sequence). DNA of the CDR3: TGTGCCAGCAGCCCTCAACAAGAGACCCAGTACTTC. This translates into CASSPQQETQYF.

In DNA form, the CDR3 reads TGTGCCAGCAGTGAATTACTAGCTCGGGGCTATGGCTACACCTTC. Its translation: CASSELLARGYGYTF. The rearrangement links TRBV6-1 to TRBJ1-2; D is ambiguous. There are 15 residues in the CDR3. V lost 2 bases to trimming and J lost 4 bases, with 14 bases between them. CDR1 is MNHNS, CDR2 SASEGT, per germline.

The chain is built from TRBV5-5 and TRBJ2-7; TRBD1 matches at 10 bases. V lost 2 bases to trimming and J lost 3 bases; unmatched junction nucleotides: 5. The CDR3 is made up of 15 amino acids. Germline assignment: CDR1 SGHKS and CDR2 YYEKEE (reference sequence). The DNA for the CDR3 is TGTGCCAGCAGCTTAGGACAGGGGGAGCACTACGAGCAGTACTTC. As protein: CASSLGQGEHYEQYF.

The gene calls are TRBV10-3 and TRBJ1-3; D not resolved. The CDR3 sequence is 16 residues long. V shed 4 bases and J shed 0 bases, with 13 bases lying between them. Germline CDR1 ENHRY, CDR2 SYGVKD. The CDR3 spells CAISAIETFSGNTIYF. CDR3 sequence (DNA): TGTGCCATCAGTGCTATAGAGACCTTCTCTGGAAACACCATATATTTT.

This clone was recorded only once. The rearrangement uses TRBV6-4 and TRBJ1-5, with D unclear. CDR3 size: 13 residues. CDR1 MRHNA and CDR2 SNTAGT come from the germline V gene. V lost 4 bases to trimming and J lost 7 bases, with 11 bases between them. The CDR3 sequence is CASSALGGQPQHF. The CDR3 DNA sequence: TGTGCCAGCAGTGCTTTAGGCGGGCAGCCCCAGCATTTT.

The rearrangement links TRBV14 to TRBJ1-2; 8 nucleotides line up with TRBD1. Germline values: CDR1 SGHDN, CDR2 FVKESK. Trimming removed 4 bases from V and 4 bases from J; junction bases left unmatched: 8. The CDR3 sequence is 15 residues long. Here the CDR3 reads CASSRGQGYIYGYTF. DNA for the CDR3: TGTGCCAGCAGCCGCGGACAGGGTTACATCTATGGCTACACCTTC. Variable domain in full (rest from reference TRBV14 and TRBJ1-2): EAGVTQFPSHSVIEKGQTVTLRCDPISGHDNLYWYRRVMGKEIKFLLHFVKESKQDESGMPNNRFLAERTGGTYSTLKVQPAELEDSGVYFCASSRGQGYIYGYTFGSGTRLTVV.

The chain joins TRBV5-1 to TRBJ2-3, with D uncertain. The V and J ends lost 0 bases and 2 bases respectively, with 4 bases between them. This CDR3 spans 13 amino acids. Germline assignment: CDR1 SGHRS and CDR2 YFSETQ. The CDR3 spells CASSLVATDTQYF. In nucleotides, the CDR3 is TGCGCCAGCAGCTTGGTGGCCACAGATACGCAGTATTTT. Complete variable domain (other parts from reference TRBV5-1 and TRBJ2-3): KAGVTQTPRYLIKTRGQQVTLSCSPISGHRSVSWYQQTPGQGLQFLFEYFSETQRNKGNFPGRFSGRQFSNSRSEMNVSTLELGDSALYLCASSLVATDTQYFGPGTRLTVL.

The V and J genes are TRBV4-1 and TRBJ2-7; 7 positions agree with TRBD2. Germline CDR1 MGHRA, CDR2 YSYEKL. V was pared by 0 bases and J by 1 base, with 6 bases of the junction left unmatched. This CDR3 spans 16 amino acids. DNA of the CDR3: TGCGCCAGCAGCCAAGATGTGGCGGGAGTTTCCTACGAGCAGTACTTC. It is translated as CASSQDVAGVSYEQYF.

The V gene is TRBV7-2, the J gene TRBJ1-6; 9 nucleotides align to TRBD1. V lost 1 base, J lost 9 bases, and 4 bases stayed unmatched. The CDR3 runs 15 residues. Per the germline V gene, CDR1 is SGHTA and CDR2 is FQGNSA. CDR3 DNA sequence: TGTGCCAGCAGCTTAGGGACAGGGGACGCTTCACCCCTCCACTTT. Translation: CASSLGTGDASPLHF.

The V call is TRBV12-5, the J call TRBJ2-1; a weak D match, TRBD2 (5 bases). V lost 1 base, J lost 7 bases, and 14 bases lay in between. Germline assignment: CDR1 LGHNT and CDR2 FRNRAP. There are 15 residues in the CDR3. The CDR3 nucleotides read TGTGCTAGTGGTTTGGGGCAAACCCCGGGGAATGAGCAGTTCTTC. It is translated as CASGLGQTPGNEQFF.

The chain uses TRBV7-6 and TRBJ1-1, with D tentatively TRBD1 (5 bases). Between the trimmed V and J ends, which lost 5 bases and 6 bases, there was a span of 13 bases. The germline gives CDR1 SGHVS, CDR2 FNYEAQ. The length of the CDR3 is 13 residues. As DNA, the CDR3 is TGTGCCAGCAGCAGAGCTAGGGGATCTGAAGCTTTCTTT. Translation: CASSRARGSEAFF.

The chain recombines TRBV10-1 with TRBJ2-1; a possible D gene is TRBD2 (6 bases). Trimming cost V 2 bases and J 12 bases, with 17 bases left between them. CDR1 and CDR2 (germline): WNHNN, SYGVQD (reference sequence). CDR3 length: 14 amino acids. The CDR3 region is CASSERGSGSGQFF. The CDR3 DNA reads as TGCGCCAGCAGTGAGCGGGGGTCGGGTTCCGGGCAGTTCTTC.

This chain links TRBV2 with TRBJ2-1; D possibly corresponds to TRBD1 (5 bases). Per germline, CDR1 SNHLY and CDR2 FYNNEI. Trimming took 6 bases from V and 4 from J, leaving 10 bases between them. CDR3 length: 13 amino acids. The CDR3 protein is CASRDNRYNEQFF. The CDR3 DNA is TGTGCCAGCAGGGACAACAGGTACAATGAGCAGTTCTTC.